This TCR beta chain stems from a study of blood T cell repertoires in COVID-19. About the research overall: T cells, B-cell-depleted T cells, or PBMCs supplied cDNA or gDNA.

Per the authors' pipeline: Reference gene primer amplification yielded estimated nucleated cell counts. Sequencing was performed with immunoSEQ multiplex PCR; in TCRdb, only in-frame clones are kept and a portion is missing. For V, J and clone size, that table is used; D and trimming come from the DNA. Among 65,000 to 75,000 clones listed, 75% to 80% were seen once. The CDR3 is 15 residues long. The germline gives CDR1 SGHTA, CDR2 FQGNSA. V lost 2 bases to trimming and J lost 2 bases; unmatched junction nucleotides: 2. Notes on this clone: Other DNA sequences of this sample code for an identical CDR3.

The specimen was peripheral blood. The chain employs TRBV7-2 and TRBJ2-7; 11 nucleotides align to TRBD1. The receptor was isolated from a human donor in a cohort sampled during active COVID-19. DNA for the CDR3: TGTGCCAGCAGCTTATCGGGACAGGGGGCCTACGAGCAGTACTTC. Its protein product is CASSLSGQGAYEQYF.